This TCR beta chain was documented in a study of OX40 agonist ivuxolimab in advanced cancers. With regard to the full study: Ivuxolimab was a fully human IgG2 agonistic monoclonal antibody targeting the costimulatory receptor OX40 (CD134). Peripheral TCRbeta sequencing was intended to test whether TCR sequence diversity was altered and clonal T-cell expansion was caused by ivuxolimab. Intravenous ivuxolimab was administered to patients every 2 weeks at six dose levels: 0.01, 0.1, 0.3, 1.5, 3 and 10 mg/kg. The monotherapy dose-escalation portion (N ≈ 50 patients) of the phase I ivuxolimab trial is reported in the paper. A male proportion of around 80% and a mean age of about 60 years, ranging from roughly 23 to 85, were recorded for the dose-escalation cohort. Prior anti-PD-1, anti-PD-L1 or anti-CTLA-4 therapy was permitted, and approximately 40% of dose-escalation patients had received checkpoint inhibitors. Partial responses occurred in three dose-escalation patients, of whom one had hepatocellular carcinoma and two had cutaneous melanoma. Among the roughly 50 dose-escalation patients, around 20 had hepatocellular carcinoma, about 15 melanoma, 9 renal cell carcinoma and 9 head and neck cancer.

Patients with autoimmune disease history or receiving systemic immunosuppression were excluded from the trial. In every dose cohort, peripheral blood was drawn for TCR sequencing at baseline, cycle 4 day 1, and cycle 7 day 1. Samples came from an open-label, multicenter, first-in-human phase I dose-escalation trial of ivuxolimab. Adults with locally advanced or metastatic melanoma, renal cell carcinoma, hepatocellular carcinoma or head and neck squamous cell carcinoma were enrolled in the trial. Before TCR sequencing, CD4+ T cells and CD8+ T cells from peripheral blood were sorted into separate populations. For sequencing of the TCRbeta CDR3 region, genomic DNA was extracted from the sorted cells. TCRbeta CDR3 regions were sequenced using the immunoSEQ Assay. In TCRdb, the immuneACCESS table is reduced to in-frame sequences with V and J assigned. These tables do not hold every clone; where another copy was compared, an unresolved V gene accounts for under half, and the others remain unexplained. Counted in this sample were tens of thousands of clones; more than 75% of them appeared once. The ten largest clones add up to about 1% of the sample.

From the cysteine through the phenylalanine, the CDR3 covers 14 amino acids. The sequence is cut down to CDR3 DNA, 42 bases in frame from base 1. At the junction V is shortened by 10 bases and J by 9 bases; bases outside the gene matches: 11. From the germline V gene, CDR1 is SGHRS and CDR2 is YFSETQ. Study-level results and caveats: Antigen specificity was not determined for the clonally expanded peripheral T cells. After ivuxolimab, expanded clones were on average more numerous among CD8+ T cells than among CD4+ T cells. Low levels of normalized T-cell clonal expansion were also seen in some nonresponding patients. At doses from 0.1 to 3.0 mg/kg, clonal expansion was seen in both CD4+ and CD8+ blood T cells between baseline and week 6. In partial responders in the 0.1-3.0 mg/kg groups, normalized peripheral clonal expansion was found to be among the lowest, especially among CD8+ T cells.

Notes on this clone: No cognate antigen has been identified for it. It has no much larger one-base neighbor in the sample; base qualities were not kept.

The V and J genes are TRBV5-1 and TRBJ2-1; 12 middle bases align to TRBD2. The sequence derives from an adult with an advanced solid tumor such as melanoma, head and neck, liver or kidney cancer. The sequencing here drew on CD4+ or CD8+ T cells sorted from blood, taken in a trial of the OX40 agonist ivuxolimab. The bases read TGCGCCTCGGGGGGTACTAGCGGGAGGCCTGAGCAGTTCTTC. This encodes CASGGTSGRPEQFF. Reference TRBV5-1 and TRBJ2-1 genes cover what lies past the CDR3, so the full variable domain is KAGVTQTPRYLIKTRGQQVTLSCSPISGHRSVSWYQQTPGQGLQFLFEYFSETQRNKGNFPGRFSGRQFSNSRSEMNVSTLELGDSALYLCASGGTSGRPEQFFGPGTRLTVL.